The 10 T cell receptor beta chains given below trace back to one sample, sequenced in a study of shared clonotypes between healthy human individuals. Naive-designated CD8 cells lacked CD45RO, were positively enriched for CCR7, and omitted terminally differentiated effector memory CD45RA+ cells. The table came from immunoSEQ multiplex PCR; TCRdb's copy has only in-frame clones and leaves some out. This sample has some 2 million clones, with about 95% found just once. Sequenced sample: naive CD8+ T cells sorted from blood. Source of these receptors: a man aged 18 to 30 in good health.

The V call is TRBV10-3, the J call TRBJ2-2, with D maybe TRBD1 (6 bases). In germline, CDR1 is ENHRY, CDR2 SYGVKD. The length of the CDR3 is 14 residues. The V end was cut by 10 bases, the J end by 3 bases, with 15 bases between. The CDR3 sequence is CATAGEGYTGELFF. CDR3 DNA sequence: TGTGCCACCGCAGGGGAAGGGTACACCGGGGAGCTGTTTTTT.

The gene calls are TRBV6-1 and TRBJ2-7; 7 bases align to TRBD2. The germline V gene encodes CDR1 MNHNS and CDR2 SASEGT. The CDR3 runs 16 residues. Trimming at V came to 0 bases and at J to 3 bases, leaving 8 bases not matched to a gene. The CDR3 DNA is TGTGCCAGCAGTGAAGCGAGGCTAGCGGCCAGCTACGAGCAGTACTTC. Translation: CASSEARLAASYEQYF.

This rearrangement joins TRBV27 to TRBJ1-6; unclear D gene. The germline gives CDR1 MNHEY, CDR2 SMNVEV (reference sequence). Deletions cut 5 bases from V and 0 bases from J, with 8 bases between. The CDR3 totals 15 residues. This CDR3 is CASSTLLSYNSPLHF. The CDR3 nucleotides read TGTGCCAGCAGTACCCTCCTCTCCTATAATTCACCCCTCCACTTT.

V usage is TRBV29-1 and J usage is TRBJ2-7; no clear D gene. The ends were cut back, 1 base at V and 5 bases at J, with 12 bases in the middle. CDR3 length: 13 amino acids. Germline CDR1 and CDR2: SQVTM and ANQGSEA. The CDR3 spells CSVEGPALDEQYF. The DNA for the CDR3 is TGCAGCGTTGAAGGACCCGCGCTGGACGAGCAGTACTTC.

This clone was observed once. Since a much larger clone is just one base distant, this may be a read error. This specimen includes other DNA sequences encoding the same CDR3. The CDR3 nucleotides read TGTGCCAGCAGCCCTCCCGGGGAGCTGTTTTTT. Translating gives CASSPPGELFF. The chain links TRBV7-9 to TRBJ2-2, with unresolved D. The ends were cut back, 5 bases at V and 6 bases at J, with 4 bases in the middle. Germline V lookup: CDR1 SEHNR, CDR2 FQNEAQ (reference sequence). The CDR3 covers 11 residues.

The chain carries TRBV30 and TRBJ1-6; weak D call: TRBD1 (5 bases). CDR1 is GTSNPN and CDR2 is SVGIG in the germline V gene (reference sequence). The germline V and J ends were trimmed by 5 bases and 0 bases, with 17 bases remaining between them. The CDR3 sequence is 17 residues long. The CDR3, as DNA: TGTGCCTGGCGGCTCGGACACCTGAGCTCCTATAATTCACCCCTCCACTTT. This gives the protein CAWRLGHLSSYNSPLHF. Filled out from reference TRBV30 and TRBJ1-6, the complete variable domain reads SQTIHQWPATLVQPVGSPLSLECTVEGTSNPNLYWYRQAAGRGLQLLFYSVGIGQISSEVPQNLSASRPQDRQFILSSKKLLLSDSGFYLCAWRLGHLSSYNSPLHFGNGTRLTVT.

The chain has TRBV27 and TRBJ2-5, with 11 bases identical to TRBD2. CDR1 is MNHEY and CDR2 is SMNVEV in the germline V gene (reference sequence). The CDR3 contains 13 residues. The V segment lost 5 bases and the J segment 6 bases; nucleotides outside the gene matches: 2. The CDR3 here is CASSATSGKTQYF. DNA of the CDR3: TGTGCCAGCAGTGCGACTAGCGGGAAGACCCAGTACTTC.

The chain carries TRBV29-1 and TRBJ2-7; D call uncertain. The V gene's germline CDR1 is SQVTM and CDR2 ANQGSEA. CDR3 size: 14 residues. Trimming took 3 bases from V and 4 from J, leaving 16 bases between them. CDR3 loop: CSVDGDRGNYEQYF. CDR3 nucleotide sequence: TGCAGCGTTGACGGAGACCGTGGGAATTACGAGCAGTACTTC.

DNA for the CDR3: TGTGCCAGCAGCTTTCCCGGGACAGGGGGCTCCTACGAGCAGTACTTC. The encoded protein is CASSFPGTGGSYEQYF. This rearrangement joins TRBV12-1 to TRBJ2-7; the table's D call, TRBD1, has no DNA check behind it. TRBV12-1 is tagged as a pseudogene. This CDR3 comprises 16 residues.

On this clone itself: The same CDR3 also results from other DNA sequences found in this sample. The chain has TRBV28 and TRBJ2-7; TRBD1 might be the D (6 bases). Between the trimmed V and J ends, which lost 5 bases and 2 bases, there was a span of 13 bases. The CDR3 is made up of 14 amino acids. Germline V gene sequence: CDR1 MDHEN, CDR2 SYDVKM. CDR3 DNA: TGTGCCAGCAGTCTAAGGGGGATTACCTACGAGCAGTACTTC. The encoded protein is CASSLRGITYEQYF. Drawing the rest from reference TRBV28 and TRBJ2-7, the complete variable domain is DVKVTQSSRYLVKRTGEKVFLECVQDMDHENMFWYRQDPGLGLRLIYFSYDVKMKEKGDIPEGYSVSREKKERFSLILESASTNQTSMYLCASSLRGITYEQYFGPGTRLTVT.